Following are 28 T cell receptor beta chains from one sample sequenced in a study of technical replicates of blood from several donors. Using immunoSEQ multiplex PCR, the repertoire was profiled, and TCRdb retains in-frame clones only, with some absent. The top ten hold roughly 0.25% of the sample, which has 75,000 to 95,000 clones, around nine tenths seen once. The material sequenced was T cells isolated from PBMCs. The receptors stem from a human donor in good health.

This clone was seen more than once but under ten times. The chain combines TRBV5-6 with TRBJ1-1; 7 positions agree with TRBD1. With 3 bases clipped from V and 0 bases from J, the junction kept 2 bases outside the gene matches. This CDR3 comprises 14 residues. The germline V gene has CDR1 SGHDT and CDR2 YYEEEE. CDR3 amino acids: CASSWDSVNTEAFF. Written as DNA, the CDR3 is TGTGCCAGCAGCTGGGACAGTGTGAACACTGAAGCTTTCTTT.

The gene calls are TRBV6-5 and TRBJ1-1, with D hard to call. The V and J ends lost 2 bases and 5 bases respectively, with 6 bases between them. The CDR3 totals 12 residues. CDR1 is MNHEY, CDR2 SVGAGI, per germline. In DNA, the CDR3 is TGTGCCAGCAGTTACGAGGGAACTGAAGCTTTCTTT. Translated: CASSYEGTEAFF.

The chain couples TRBV6-1 to TRBJ1-1, with D uncertain. Trimming removed 5 bases from V and 7 bases from J, with 5 bases in between. The CDR3 has 10 amino acids. Germline CDR1 is MNHNS and CDR2 is SASEGT. The CDR3 reads CASSYIEAFF. As DNA, the CDR3 is TGTGCCAGCAGTTATATTGAAGCTTTCTTT.

The chain is built from TRBV5-4 and TRBJ1-1; 7 nucleotides agree with TRBD1. The CDR3 consists of 15 residues. Trimming removed 4 bases from V and 1 base from J; junction bases left unmatched: 7. Germline V CDR1 and CDR2: SGHNT, YYREEE (reference sequence). The CDR3 loop reads CASSGTTGANTEAFF. The CDR3 DNA reads TGTGCCAGCAGCGGCACTACAGGGGCGAACACTGAAGCTTTCTTT.

The J gene is TRBJ2-6, the V gene TRBV19; 10 bases agree with TRBD2. Losses at the gene ends were 7 bases for V and 0 bases for J; bases not matched to a gene: 0. This CDR3 region has 15 residues. Germline CDR1 and CDR2: LNHDA and SQIVND (reference sequence). The CDR3 loop reads CASTSGSSGANVLTF. The CDR3, as DNA: TGTGCCAGTACTAGCGGGAGCTCTGGGGCCAACGTCCTGACTTTC.

The chain carries TRBV6-5 and TRBJ1-1; 8 bases map to TRBD1. Germline assignment: CDR1 MNHEY and CDR2 SVGAGI. The CDR3 extends over 15 amino acids. Losses at the gene ends were 0 bases for V and 2 bases for J; bases not matched to a gene: 2. CDR3 bases: TGTGCCAGCAGTTACTCAGCAGGGGGCAACACTGAAGCTTTCTTT. It specifies CASSYSAGGNTEAFF.

V gene TRBV28 combines with J gene TRBJ1-2, with D uncertain. Germline lookup yields CDR1 MDHEN and CDR2 SYDVKM. The CDR3 has 15 amino acids. The germline V and J ends were trimmed by 6 bases and 8 bases, with 22 bases remaining between them. The DNA of the CDR3 is TGTGCCAGCAGCCCTTCATCGGGGTACGTAAGCGGCTACACCTTC. Its translation: CASSPSSGYVSGYTF.

The rearrangement uses TRBV7-2 and TRBJ1-1; D is unclear. Trimming left V 0 bases short and J 2 bases short, with 10 bases between. This CDR3 contains 15 residues. Germline lookup yields CDR1 SGHTA and CDR2 FQGNSA. CDR3 protein: CASSLALNINTEAFF. The CDR3 DNA sequence: TGTGCCAGCAGCTTAGCGCTTAACATTAACACTGAAGCTTTCTTT.

This rearrangement joins TRBV5-1 to TRBJ2-1; D may be TRBD1 (6 bases). V was trimmed by 0 bases and J by 8 bases, leaving 24 bases between them. The CDR3 consists of 18 residues. The germline gives CDR1 SGHRS, CDR2 YFSETQ. As DNA, the CDR3 is TGCGCCAGCAGCTTGGCCAAAGTGTCGTGGGGGACAAGGTATGAGCAGTTCTTC. The encoded protein is CASSLAKVSWGTRYEQFF.

The V and J genes are TRBV7-6 and TRBJ2-3; D not resolved. Germline lookup yields CDR1 SGHVS and CDR2 FNYEAQ. Deletions cut 5 bases from V and 6 bases from J, with 9 bases between. This CDR3 is 12 amino acids long. The CDR3 nucleotides read TGTGCCAGCAGCAATTCAGTCGATACGCAGTATTTT. Translation: CASSNSVDTQYF.

The chain has TRBV10-1 and TRBJ2-1; tentative D call: TRBD2 (6 bases). V lost 2 bases, J lost 2 bases, and 10 bases lay in between. The germline V gene has CDR1 WNHNN and CDR2 SYGVQD (reference sequence). The CDR3 extends over 15 amino acids. Here the CDR3 DNA reads TGCGCCAGCAGTGAGGCGGGGACGGCCTACAATGAGCAGTTCTTC. Protein product: CASSEAGTAYNEQFF.

The J gene is TRBJ2-2, the V gene TRBV4-1; TRBD1 matches 7 bases. CDR1 is MGHRA and CDR2 is YSYEKL in the germline V gene. Losses at the gene ends were 4 bases for V and 0 bases for J; bases not matched to a gene: 5. This CDR3 contains 16 residues. CDR3 in DNA: TGCGCCAGCAGCCTCCGTGGGACAGCGAACACCGGGGAGCTGTTTTTT. Residues: CASSLRGTANTGELFF.

This clone was found a few times. CDR3 loop: CASSLGTADDNQPQHF. In DNA, the CDR3 is TGTGCCAGCAGCCTTGGGACAGCTGACGACAATCAGCCCCAGCATTTT. This chain links TRBV4-2 with TRBJ1-5, with TRBD1 matching 7 bases. The CDR3 totals 16 residues. Per germline, CDR1 LGHNA and CDR2 YNFKEQ. V was clipped by 4 bases and J by 3 bases; unmatched bases: 9.

This chain joins TRBV2 and TRBJ2-1, with 13 bases fitting TRBD2. Germline V gene data show CDR1 as SNHLY and CDR2 as FYNNEI. The CDR3 runs 16 residues. With V trimmed by 6 bases and J by 2 bases, 4 bases remained unmatched. CDR3 nucleotides: TGTGCCAGCAGAAGACTAGCGGGAGGCACCTACAATGAGCAGTTCTTC. Protein sequence: CASRRLAGGTYNEQFF.

The J gene is TRBJ2-7, the V gene TRBV4-1, with 9 positions matching TRBD1. The junction had 8 bases not matched to a gene; V was cut back by 3 bases and J by 5 bases. Germline V gene data show CDR1 as MGHRA and CDR2 as YSYEKL. This CDR3 is 15 amino acids long. CDR3 DNA sequence: TGCGCCAGCAGCCACCGACAGGGGGTCGTCGACGAGCAGTACTTC. As protein: CASSHRQGVVDEQYF.

The count of this clone is one. J is TRBJ1-4 and V is TRBV13; D unresolved. The CDR3 sequence is 14 residues long. Per the germline V gene, CDR1 is PRHDT and CDR2 is FYEKMQ (reference sequence). With 1 base removed from V and 8 bases from J, the gap between germline ends came to 11 bases. CDR3: CASSLAGPWEKLFF. The CDR3 DNA sequence: TGTGCCAGCAGCTTAGCTGGGCCCTGGGAAAAACTGTTTTTT.

The chain couples TRBV27 to TRBJ1-6, with D perhaps matching TRBD1 (6 bases). Between the trimmed V and J ends, which lost 4 bases and 6 bases, there was a span of 10 bases. Germline CDR1 MNHEY, CDR2 SMNVEV (reference sequence). The CDR3 is 14 residues long. DNA of the CDR3: TGTGCCAGCAGTTACAGGGTCGCTAATTCACCCCTCCACTTT. Its translation: CASSYRVANSPLHF.

The genes are TRBV5-1 and TRBJ1-3; D is uncertain. Germline CDR1 reads SGHRS; CDR2 reads YFSETQ. Trimming left V 4 bases short and J 0 bases short, with 11 bases between. This CDR3 spans 15 amino acids. The CDR3 DNA reads TGCGCCAGCAGCCCTGGCGGAAACTCTGGAAACACCATATATTTT. This translates into CASSPGGNSGNTIYF.

The genes are TRBV10-3 and TRBJ2-2; 11 nucleotides line up with TRBD1. V lost 5 bases to trimming and J lost 5 bases; unmatched junction nucleotides: 4. This CDR3 spans 15 amino acids. Germline values: CDR1 ENHRY, CDR2 SYGVKD. CDR3 sequence reads: CAISSGTGGTGELFF. The CDR3 bases are TGTGCCATCAGTTCCGGGACAGGGGGAACCGGGGAGCTGTTTTTT.

The chain couples TRBV29-1 to TRBJ2-1, with 15 bases fitting TRBD2. This CDR3 contains 15 residues. V was pared by 3 bases and J by 6 bases, with 3 bases of the junction left unmatched. Looked up from germline, CDR1 is SQVTM and CDR2 is ANQGSEA. CDR3 bases: TGCAGCGTTGACGGACTAGCGGGAGGGTCCAATGAGCAGTTCTTC. Its protein product is CSVDGLAGGSNEQFF.

The CDR3 here is CASSYSYTDTQYF. The CDR3 coding sequence is TGTGCCAGCAGTTACAGTTACACAGATACGCAGTATTTT. The chain has TRBV2 and TRBJ2-3; D gene unclear. This CDR3 region has 13 residues. CDR1 SNHLY and CDR2 FYNNEI come from the germline V gene. The ends were cut back, 5 bases at V and 2 bases at J, with 8 bases in the middle.

In the case of this clone: The sample has other DNA sequences that encode this CDR3 too. The CDR3 region has the DNA TGCAGTGCCAGGCGGGACAATGAGCAGTTCTTC. This translates into CSARRDNEQFF. The chain combines TRBV20-1 with TRBJ2-1, with D perhaps matching TRBD2 (5 bases). The germline CDR1 and CDR2 sequences are DFQATT and SNEGSKA (reference sequence). V shed 6 bases and J shed 5 bases, with 8 bases lying between them. The length of the CDR3 is 11 residues.

The V and J genes are TRBV4-1 and TRBJ2-7; D unresolved. This CDR3 is built from 17 residues. Trimming took 1 base from V and 3 from J, leaving 19 bases between them. The germline V gene has CDR1 MGHRA and CDR2 YSYEKL. CDR3 DNA sequence: TGCGCCAGCAGCCAAGGTTTGCCTGTCCCCAACATCTACGAGCAGTACTTC. Its protein is CASSQGLPVPNIYEQYF.

The chain uses TRBV30 and TRBJ2-2; TRBD1 might be the D (5 bases). The germline V gene has CDR1 GTSNPN and CDR2 SVGIG (reference sequence). V dropped 2 bases and J dropped 8 bases, with 18 bases sitting between them. This CDR3 is 15 amino acids long. CDR3 protein: CAWSSEPGWVGELFF. As DNA, the CDR3 is TGTGCCTGGAGTTCCGAGCCAGGGTGGGTTGGGGAGCTGTTTTTT.

V is TRBV18 and J is TRBJ2-5, with unresolved D. CDR1 is KGHSH, CDR2 LQKENI, per germline. V dropped 1 base and J dropped 8 bases, with 17 bases sitting between them. This CDR3 is 15 amino acids long. CDR3 residues: CASSPLDGLEATQYF. The CDR3 coding sequence is TGTGCCAGCTCACCACTTGACGGCTTAGAGGCCACCCAGTACTTC.

The chain is built from TRBV28 and TRBJ2-7; D may be TRBD2 (5 bases). Germline CDR1 is MDHEN and CDR2 is SYDVKM. Trimming stripped 7 bases from V and 4 bases from J, with 20 bases between. The CDR3 has 15 amino acids. CDR3 nucleotides: TGTGCCAGCAATAGGCGAGGGCGTGCAGTTTACGAGCAGTACTTC. This sequence encodes CASNRRGRAVYEQYF.

The chain has TRBV14 and TRBJ2-7, with D possibly being TRBD2 (7 bases). The V end lost 4 bases, the J end lost 7 bases, and 23 bases lay between the germline ends. CDR1 and CDR2 (germline): SGHDN, FVKESK. This CDR3 has 16 residues. CDR3 nucleotides: TGTGCCAGCAGCCCAGGACGCGGGTCGAGGGGGGGAGAGCAGTACTTC. Residues: CASSPGRGSRGGEQYF. Looking up the rest from reference TRBV14 and TRBJ2-7 gives the full variable domain: EAGVTQFPSHSVIEKGQTVTLRCDPISGHDNLYWYRRVMGKEIKFLLHFVKESKQDESGMPNNRFLAERTGGTYSTLKVQPAELEDSGVYFCASSPGRGSRGGEQYFGPGTRLTVT.

This clone was seen more than once but under ten times. The gene calls are TRBV2 and TRBJ2-1; 10 bases line up with TRBD2. V trimming: 3 bases; J trimming: 4 bases; junction bases outside the gene matches: 6. The CDR3 runs 16 residues. The germline gives CDR1 SNHLY, CDR2 FYNNEI. The CDR3 sequence is CASSDASGSGYNEQFF. The CDR3 bases are TGTGCCAGCAGTGACGCTAGCGGGAGCGGGTACAATGAGCAGTTCTTC.